The 13 T cell receptor beta chains listed next were all sequenced from one sample in a study of shared clonotypes between healthy human individuals. CD45RO negativity and positive selection for CCR7 defined naive CD8 cells, a population that excluded terminally differentiated effector memory CD45RA+ cells. The repertoire was sequenced with immunoSEQ multiplex PCR; TCRdb's copy has only in-frame clones and lacks some. Here the sample spans some 1,900,000 clones, roughly 95% being singletons. The sequenced sample was naive CD8+ T cells sorted from blood. The receptors were gathered from a man between 18 and 29 years old in good health.

This rearrangement joins TRBV7-6 to TRBJ2-7; TRBD2 matches 8 bases. With 0 bases clipped from V and 7 bases from J, the junction kept 14 bases outside the gene matches. CDR3 size: 17 residues. Looked up from germline, CDR1 is SGHVS and CDR2 is FNYEAQ. In nucleotides, the CDR3 is TGTGCCAGCAGCTTAGCCGCTAGCGGGTCGTCCGGCTGGGAGCAGTACTTC. Translating it yields CASSLAASGSSGWEQYF.

This chain connects TRBV7-9 to TRBJ1-2; the D is unclear. The CDR3 extends over 15 amino acids. The germline gives CDR1 SEHNR, CDR2 FQNEAQ (reference sequence). Trimming stripped 2 bases from V and 3 bases from J, with 13 bases between. CDR3 sequence (DNA): TGTGCCAGCAGCTTATTGGAAGACATCGACTATGGCTACACCTTC. Protein: CASSLLEDIDYGYTF.

The chain uses TRBV7-3 and TRBJ1-6; D is perhaps TRBD1 (5 bases). CDR1 and CDR2 (germline): SGHTA, FQGTGA. This CDR3 has 16 residues. V lost 0 bases, J lost 4 bases, and 10 bases lay in between. The CDR3 is CASSLTGGTYNSPLHF. The CDR3 DNA sequence: TGTGCCAGCAGCTTAACGGGGGGGACGTATAATTCACCCCTCCACTTT.

This clone showed up just a few times. The rearrangement joins TRBV4-1 to TRBJ1-6; D remains ambiguous. This CDR3 is built from 15 residues. Germline V gives CDR1 MGHRA, CDR2 YSYEKL. V was pared by 1 base and J by 0 bases, with 4 bases between. CDR3: CASSQVVSYNSPLHF. For the CDR3, the DNA is TGCGCCAGCAGCCAAGTCGTCTCCTATAATTCACCCCTCCACTTT.

V is TRBV5-6 and J is TRBJ2-7, with 16 bases matching TRBD2. Trimming cost V 4 bases and J 5 bases; bases outside gene matches: 6. Germline CDR1 and CDR2: SGHDT and YYEEEE. This CDR3 is 16 amino acids long. CDR3 protein: CASSMGLAGGYHEQYF. DNA of the CDR3: TGTGCCAGCAGCATGGGACTAGCGGGAGGGTACCACGAGCAGTACTTC.

This rearrangement joins TRBV10-2 to TRBJ2-1; the D is unclear. This CDR3 is 12 amino acids long. CDR1 is WSHSY, CDR2 SAAADI, per germline. V lost 1 base and J lost 12, with 10 bases in between. CDR3 loop: CASSEYSAGQFF. Written as DNA, the CDR3 is TGCGCCAGCAGTGAGTACAGTGCCGGGCAGTTCTTC.

The chain carries TRBV5-4 and TRBJ2-5; 11 nucleotides align to TRBD2. Losses at the gene ends were 1 base for V and 5 bases for J; bases not matched to a gene: 7. In germline, CDR1 is SGHNT, CDR2 YYREEE (reference sequence). The CDR3 covers 16 residues. CDR3 sequence (DNA): TGTGCCAGCAGCTTGTTAGGTAGCGGGAGGGAGGAGACCCAGTACTTC. It specifies CASSLLGSGREETQYF.

J is TRBJ2-1 and V is TRBV7-8; 7 bases fit TRBD2. The CDR3 is 17 amino acids. The V gene end was trimmed by 1 base and the J gene end by 8 bases; junction bases not matched to a gene: 14. From germline, CDR1 is SGHVS and CDR2 FQNEAQ. CDR3 region: CASSLVSGGTINYEQFF. The CDR3 bases are TGTGCCAGCAGCTTAGTGTCGGGCGGGACTATAAACTATGAGCAGTTCTTC.

This clone has just one count. CDR3 region: CASSQLPGGSEKLFF. The DNA for the CDR3 is TGCGCCAGCAGTCAATTGCCAGGAGGAAGTGAAAAACTGTTTTTT. V and J are TRBV23-1 and TRBJ1-4; D uncertain. TRBV23-1 is known as an ORF, though its function is uncertain. The CDR3 spans 15 residues. Trimming cost V 1 base and J 7 bases, with 13 bases left between them.

The genes are TRBV2 and TRBJ2-1, with TRBD2 matching 9 bases. Trimming removed 5 bases from V and 2 bases from J; junction bases left unmatched: 4. The CDR3 spans 15 residues. CDR1 SNHLY and CDR2 FYNNEI come from the germline V gene. In nucleotides, the CDR3 is TGTGCCAGCAGTCCAGCGGGGGGTACCTACAATGAGCAGTTCTTC. Amino acids: CASSPAGGTYNEQFF. Complete variable domain (other parts from reference TRBV2 and TRBJ2-1): EPEVTQTPSHQVTQMGQEVILRCVPISNHLYFYWYRQILGQKVEFLVSFYNNEISEKSEIFDDQFSVERPDGSNFTLKIRSTKLEDSAMYFCASSPAGGTYNEQFFGPGTRLTVL.

This clone was counted a single time. The CDR3 spells CASRPQGGIQETQYF. The CDR3 DNA reads as TGTGCCAGCAGGCCACAGGGGGGAATCCAAGAGACCCAGTACTTC. The chain uses TRBV27 and TRBJ2-5, with 8 bases matching TRBD1. There are 15 residues in the CDR3. V dropped 6 bases and J dropped 1; count of bases not matched to a gene: 7. Germline V lookup: CDR1 MNHEY, CDR2 SMNVEV (reference sequence).

This chain connects TRBV2 to TRBJ2-7; TRBD1 aligns across 7 bases. Germline assignment: CDR1 SNHLY and CDR2 FYNNEI. The CDR3 contains 15 residues. The V gene end was trimmed by 3 bases and the J gene end by 0 bases; junction bases not matched to a gene: 5. CDR3 bases: TGTGCCAGCAGTGAGGCAGGGGACAGCTCCTACGAGCAGTACTTC. This codes for CASSEAGDSSYEQYF.

The sample holds one count of this clone. The chain employs TRBV9 and TRBJ1-1; 7 bases map to TRBD1. The V gene's germline CDR1 is SGDLS and CDR2 YYNGEE. The CDR3 is 13 amino acids. V shed 3 bases and J 4 bases; nucleotides not matched to a gene: 3. The CDR3 sequence: CASSATGTTEAFF. In nucleotides, the CDR3 is TGTGCCAGCAGCGCGACAGGGACCACTGAAGCTTTCTTT. The variable domain in full, completed from reference TRBV9 and TRBJ1-1, reads DSGVTQTPKHLITATGQRVTLRCSPRSGDLSVYWYQQSLDQGLQFLIQYYNGEERAKGNILERFSAQQFPDLHSELNLSSLELGDSALYFCASSATGTTEAFFGQGTRLTVV.